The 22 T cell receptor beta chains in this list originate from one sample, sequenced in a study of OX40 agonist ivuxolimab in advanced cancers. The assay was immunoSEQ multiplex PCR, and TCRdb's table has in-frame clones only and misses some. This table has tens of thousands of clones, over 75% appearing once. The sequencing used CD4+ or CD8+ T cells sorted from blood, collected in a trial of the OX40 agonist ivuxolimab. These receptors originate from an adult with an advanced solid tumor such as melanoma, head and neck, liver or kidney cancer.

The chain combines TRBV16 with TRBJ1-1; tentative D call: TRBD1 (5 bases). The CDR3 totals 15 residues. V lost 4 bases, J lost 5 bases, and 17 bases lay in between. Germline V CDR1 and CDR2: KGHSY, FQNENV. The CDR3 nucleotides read TGTGCCAGCAGCCTTAACAGGAGGGTTGGGACTGAAGCTTTCTTT. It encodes CASSLNRRVGTEAFF. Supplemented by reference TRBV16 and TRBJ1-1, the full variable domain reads GEEVAQTPKHLVRGEGQKAKLYCAPIKGHSYVFWYQQVLKNEFKFLISFQNENVFDETGMPKERFSAKCLPNSPCSLEIQATKLEDSAVYFCASSLNRRVGTEAFFGQGTRLTVV.

The CDR3 nucleotides are TGTGCCAGCAGCAACCGGCGGAGCAATCAGCCCCAGCATTTT. Encoded protein: CASSNRRSNQPQHF. The chain uses TRBV27 and TRBJ1-5; D gene unclear. V lost 6 bases and J 1 base, leaving 10 bases between the germline ends. CDR3 length: 14 residues. Per the germline V gene, CDR1 is MNHEY and CDR2 is SMNVEV (reference sequence).

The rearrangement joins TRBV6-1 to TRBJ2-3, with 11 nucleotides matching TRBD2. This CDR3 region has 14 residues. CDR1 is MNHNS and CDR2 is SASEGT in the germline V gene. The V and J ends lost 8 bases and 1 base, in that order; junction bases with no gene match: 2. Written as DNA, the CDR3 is TGTGCCAGCGGACTAGCGGGTGGCACAGATACGCAGTATTTT. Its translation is CASGLAGGTDTQYF.

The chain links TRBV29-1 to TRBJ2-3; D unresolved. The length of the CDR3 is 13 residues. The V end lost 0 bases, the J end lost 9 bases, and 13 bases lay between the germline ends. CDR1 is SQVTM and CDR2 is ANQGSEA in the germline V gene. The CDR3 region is CSVEEKSALTQYF. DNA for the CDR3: TGCAGCGTTGAAGAGAAGTCCGCACTAACGCAGTATTTT.

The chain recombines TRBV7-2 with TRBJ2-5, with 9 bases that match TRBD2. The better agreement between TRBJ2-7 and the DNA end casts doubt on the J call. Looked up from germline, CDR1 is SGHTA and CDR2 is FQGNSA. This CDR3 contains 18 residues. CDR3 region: CASSLVGGGAGGSYEQYF. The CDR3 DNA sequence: TGTGCCAGCAGCTTAGTCGGTGGCGGAGCGGGAGGATCGTACGAGCAGTACTTC.

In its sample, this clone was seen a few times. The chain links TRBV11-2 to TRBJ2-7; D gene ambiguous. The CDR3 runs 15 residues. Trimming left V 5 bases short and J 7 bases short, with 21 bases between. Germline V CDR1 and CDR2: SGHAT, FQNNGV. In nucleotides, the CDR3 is TGTGCCAGCAGCCGGGCGACCGGTGCTGTGTCTGAGCAGTACTTC. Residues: CASSRATGAVSEQYF. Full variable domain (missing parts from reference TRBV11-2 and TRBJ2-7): EAGVAQSPRYKIIEKRQSVAFWCNPISGHATLYWYQQILGQGPKLLIQFQNNGVVDDSQLPKDRFSAERLKGVDSTLKIQPAKLEDSAVYLCASSRATGAVSEQYFGPGTRLTVT.

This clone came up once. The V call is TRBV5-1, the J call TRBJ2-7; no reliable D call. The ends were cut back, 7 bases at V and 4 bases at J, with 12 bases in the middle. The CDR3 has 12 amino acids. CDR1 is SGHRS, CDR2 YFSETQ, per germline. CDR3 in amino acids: CASRLQEYEQYF. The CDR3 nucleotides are TGCGCCAGCCGCCTTCAGGAGTACGAGCAGTACTTC.

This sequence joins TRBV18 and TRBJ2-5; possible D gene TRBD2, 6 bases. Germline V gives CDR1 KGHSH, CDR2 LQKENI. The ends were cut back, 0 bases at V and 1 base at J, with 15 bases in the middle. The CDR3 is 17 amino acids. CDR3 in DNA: TGTGCCAGCTCACCACCTCCTGTACGCGGGATCCAAGAGACCCAGTACTTC. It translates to CASSPPPVRGIQETQYF.

CDR3 nucleotide sequence: TGTGCCAGCAGTTTGATGGGCCGGATGAACACTGAAGCTTTCTTT. It encodes CASSLMGRMNTEAFF. The rearrangement uses TRBV28 and TRBJ1-1; D not resolved. Germline loops: CDR1 MDHEN, CDR2 SYDVKM. Trimming stripped 3 bases from V and 0 bases from J, with 11 bases between. This CDR3 spans 15 amino acids. Full variable domain (outside the CDR3, taken from reference TRBV28 and TRBJ1-1): DVKVTQSSRYLVKRTGEKVFLECVQDMDHENMFWYRQDPGLGLRLIYFSYDVKMKEKGDIPEGYSVSREKKERFSLILESASTNQTSMYLCASSLMGRMNTEAFFGQGTRLTVV.

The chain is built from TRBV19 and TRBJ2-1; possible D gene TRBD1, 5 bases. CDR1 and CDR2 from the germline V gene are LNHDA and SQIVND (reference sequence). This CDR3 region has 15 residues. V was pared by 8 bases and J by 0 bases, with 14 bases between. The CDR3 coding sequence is TGTGCCAGTGCCGAAACTGGGGCCTCCTACAATGAGCAGTTCTTC. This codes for CASAETGASYNEQFF. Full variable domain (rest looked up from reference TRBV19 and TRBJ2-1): DGGITQSPKYLFRKEGQNVTLSCEQNLNHDAMYWYRQDPGQGLRLIYYSQIVNDFQKGDIAEGYSVSREKKESFPLTVTSAQKNPTAFYLCASAETGASYNEQFFGPGTRLTVL.

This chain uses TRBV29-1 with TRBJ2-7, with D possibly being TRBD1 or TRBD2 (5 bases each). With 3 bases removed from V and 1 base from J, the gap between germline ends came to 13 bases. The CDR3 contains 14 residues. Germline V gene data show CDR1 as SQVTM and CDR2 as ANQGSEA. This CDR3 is CSVESRDHSYEQYF. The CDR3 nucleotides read TGCAGCGTTGAGTCCCGGGACCATTCCTACGAGCAGTACTTC.

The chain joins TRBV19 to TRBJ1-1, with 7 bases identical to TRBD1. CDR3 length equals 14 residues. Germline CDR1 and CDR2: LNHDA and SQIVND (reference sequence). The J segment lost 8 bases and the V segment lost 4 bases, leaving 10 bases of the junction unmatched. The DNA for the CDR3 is TGTGCCAGTAGTACCCGACAGGGACCGATAGAAGCTTTCTTT. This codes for CASSTRQGPIEAFF.

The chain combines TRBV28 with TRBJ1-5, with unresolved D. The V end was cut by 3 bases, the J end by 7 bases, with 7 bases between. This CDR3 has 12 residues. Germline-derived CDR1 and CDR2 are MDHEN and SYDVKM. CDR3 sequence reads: CASSLEEQPQHF. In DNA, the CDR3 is TGTGCCAGCAGTTTGGAGGAACAGCCCCAGCATTTT.

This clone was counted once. The CDR3 DNA reads as TGTGCCAGCAGCCGCCGGACGGGCCCTGAGCAGTACTTC. This translates into CASSRRTGPEQYF. The chain employs TRBV11-1 and TRBJ2-7, with unresolved D. V lost 5 bases, J lost 7 bases, and 15 bases lay in between. The CDR3 is made up of 13 amino acids. CDR1 is SGHAT, CDR2 FQDESV, per germline (reference sequence). Variable domain in full (rest from reference TRBV11-1 and TRBJ2-7): EAEVAQSPRYKITEKSQAVAFWCDPISGHATLYWYRQILGQGPELLVQFQDESVVDDSQLPKDRFSAERLKGVDSTLKIQPAELGDSAMYLCASSRRTGPEQYFGPGTRLTVT.

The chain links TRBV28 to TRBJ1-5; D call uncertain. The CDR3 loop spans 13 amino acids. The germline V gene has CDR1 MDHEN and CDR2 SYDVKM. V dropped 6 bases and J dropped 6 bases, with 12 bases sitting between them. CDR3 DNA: TGTGCCAGCAGCCACCGCCCGGGTCAGCCCCAGCATTTT. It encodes CASSHRPGQPQHF.

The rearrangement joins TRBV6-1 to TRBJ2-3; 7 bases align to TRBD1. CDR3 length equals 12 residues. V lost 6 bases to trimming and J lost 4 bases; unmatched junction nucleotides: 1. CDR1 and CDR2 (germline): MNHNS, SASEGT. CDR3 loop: CASRTGSDTQYF. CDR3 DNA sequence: TGTGCCAGCAGGACAGGGTCAGATACGCAGTATTTT.

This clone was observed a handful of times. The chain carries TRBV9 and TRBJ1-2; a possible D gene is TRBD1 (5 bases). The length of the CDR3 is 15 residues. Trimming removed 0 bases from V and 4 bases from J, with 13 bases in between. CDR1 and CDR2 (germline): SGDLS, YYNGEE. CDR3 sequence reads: CASSVDSQGVYGYTF. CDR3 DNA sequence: TGTGCCAGCAGCGTAGACAGTCAGGGAGTCTATGGCTACACCTTC. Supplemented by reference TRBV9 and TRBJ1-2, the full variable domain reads DSGVTQTPKHLITATGQRVTLRCSPRSGDLSVYWYQQSLDQGLQFLIQYYNGEERAKGNILERFSAQQFPDLHSELNLSSLELGDSALYFCASSVDSQGVYGYTFGSGTRLTVV.

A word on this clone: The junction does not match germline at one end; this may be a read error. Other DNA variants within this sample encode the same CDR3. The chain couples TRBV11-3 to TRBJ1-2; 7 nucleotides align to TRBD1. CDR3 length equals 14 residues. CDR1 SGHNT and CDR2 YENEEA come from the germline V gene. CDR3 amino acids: CASSPATGRYGYTF. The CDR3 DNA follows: TGTGCCAGCAGCCCGGCGACAGGGCGCTATGGTTACACCTTC.

DNA of the CDR3: TGTGCCAGCAGTACGGGGTTTTCGGCTGAAAAACTGTTTTTT. It is translated as CASSTGFSAEKLFF. The V gene is TRBV6-5, the J gene TRBJ1-4; D not certain. V was shortened by 5 bases and J by 7 bases, with 14 bases between the two germline ends. CDR1 and CDR2 from the germline V gene are MNHEY and SVGAGI. The CDR3 is made up of 14 amino acids.

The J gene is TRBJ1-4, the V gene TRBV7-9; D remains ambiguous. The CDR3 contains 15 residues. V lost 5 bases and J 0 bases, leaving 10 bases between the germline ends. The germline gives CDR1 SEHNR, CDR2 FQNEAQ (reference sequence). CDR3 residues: CASSPYESTNEKLFF. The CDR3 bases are TGTGCCAGCAGCCCATATGAGTCAACTAATGAAAAACTGTTTTTT. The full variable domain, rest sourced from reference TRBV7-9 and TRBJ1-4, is DTGVSQNPRHKITKRGQNVTFRCDPISEHNRLYWYRQTLGQGPEFLTYFQNEAQLEKSRLLSDRFSAERPKGSFSTLEIQRTEQGDSAMYLCASSPYESTNEKLFFGSGTQLSVL.

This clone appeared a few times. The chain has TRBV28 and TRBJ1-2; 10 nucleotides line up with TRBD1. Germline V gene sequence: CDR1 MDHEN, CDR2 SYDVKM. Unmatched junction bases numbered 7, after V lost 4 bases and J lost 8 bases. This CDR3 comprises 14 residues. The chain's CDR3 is CASSSPGQGKGYTF. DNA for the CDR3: TGTGCCAGCAGTTCGCCGGGACAGGGGAAGGGCTACACCTTC.

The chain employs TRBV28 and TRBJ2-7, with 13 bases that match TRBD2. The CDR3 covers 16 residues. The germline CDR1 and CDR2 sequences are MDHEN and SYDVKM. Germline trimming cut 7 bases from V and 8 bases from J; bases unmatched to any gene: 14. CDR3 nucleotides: TGTGCCAGCACCCTAGTGGGACTAGCGGGATCAAGGAAGCAGTACTTC. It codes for CASTLVGLAGSRKQYF.